This T cell receptor beta chain was sequenced in a study of CD8+ T cells in alopecia areata. Study-wide background: Oral tofacitinib (5 to 10 mg twice daily) was administered to treated patients. Tofacitinib exposure lasted 6 to 18 months, followed by 6 months off drug.

For this clone: Its antigen is unidentified. Other DNA sequences in the sample encode the same CDR3.

Alopecia areata patients provided lesional scalp punch biopsies and peripheral blood. RNA, once extracted, was reverse transcribed into cDNA for use as the sequencing template. Libraries were prepared by immunoSEQ multiplex PCR; TCRdb keeps only in-frame clonotypes and omits some of them. This table holds about 120,000 clones, around two fifths found once. Study-level points and caveats: Lesional scalp, notably in alopecia totalis/universalis, had clonality above that of normal scalp.

CDR3 size: 13 residues. In germline, CDR1 is SGHTA, CDR2 FQGTGA. Germline trimming cut 6 bases from V and 3 bases from J; bases unmatched to any gene: 2. This clonotype was sampled from a human donor with alopecia areata. Material for sequencing was CD4+ T cells sorted from blood. This chain uses TRBV7-3 with TRBJ1-1; 9 bases are shared with TRBD1. The CDR3 reads CASRRQGDTEAFF. In DNA form, the CDR3 reads TGTGCCAGCAGGAGACAGGGGGACACTGAAGCTTTCTTT.